The entry that follows covers one TCR beta chain sequence. Its antigen is unidentified. The CDR3 runs to 14 residues. Trimming left V 0 bases short and J 0 bases short, with 3 bases between. Germline V gene sequence: CDR1 MNHNS, CDR2 SASEGT. The data were produced by immunoSEQ multiplex PCR, yet TCRdb's version contains in-frame clones alone and is incomplete. The profile covers 200,000 or so clones, with around 88% appearing a single time and approximately 8% taken by the ten largest. The sample originates from a study of T cell responses to AZD1222 COVID-19 vaccine. General observations from the study: Dominant CD4 TCR responses targeted spike regions 160-218 and 743-854. Donors were chiefly white British, with a greater number of females, and clonal diversity was perhaps underestimated.

The sample consisted of peripheral blood, taken on day 0 of AZD1222 vaccination. The chain uses TRBV6-1 and TRBJ2-4; D not resolved. This clonotype was obtained from an adult in good health. The CDR3 loop is CASSEAGAKNIQYF. In DNA form, the CDR3 reads TGTGCCAGCAGTGAAGCGGGAGCCAAAAACATTCAGTACTTC.